The 27 T cell receptor beta chains listed next were all sequenced from one sample in a study of T cells in Graves' hyperthyroidism and ophthalmopathy. The investigators amplified TCR beta CDR3 regions from RNA transcripts. The TCR CDR3 was amplified in a first-round RT-PCR using the HTBI primer set. TCRdb re-called the multiplex PCR reads through MiXCR, storing one row per CDR3 protein. The table shows around 250,000 distinct CDR3 sequences, with approximately 14% occurring only once. Sequencing was done on a sample of blood. All receptors come from a woman in her thirties or forties with Graves' hyperthyroidism that later progressed to Graves' ophthalmopathy.

This clonotype turned up a few times. The chain carries TRBV6-1 and TRBJ1-3; D possibly corresponds to TRBD1 (5 bases). The CDR3 is made up of 16 amino acids. V gave up 5 bases and J gave up 0 bases, with 14 bases separating them. Germline V lookup: CDR1 MNHNS, CDR2 SASEGT. Here the CDR3 DNA reads TGTGCCAGCAGTTCTGACAGTTTTAGCTCTGGAAACACCATATATTTT. It yields the protein CASSSDSFSSGNTIYF.

The CDR3 reads CASSPRGPGGEQYF. CDR3 in DNA: TGTGCCAGCTCACCCCGGGGCCCGGGGGGGGAGCAGTACTTC. This sequence joins TRBV18 and TRBJ2-7; 8 bases align to TRBD2. CDR3 size: 14 residues. Germline V gives CDR1 KGHSH, CDR2 LQKENI. Germline trimming cut 3 bases from V and 7 bases from J; bases unmatched to any gene: 8. Full variable domain (remainder filled in from reference TRBV18 and TRBJ2-7): NAGVMQNPRHLVRRRGQEARLRCSPMKGHSHVYWYRQLPEEGLKFMVYLQKENIIDESGMPKERFSAEFPKEGPSILRIQQVVRGDSAAYFCASSPRGPGGEQYFGPGTRLTVT.

This clonotype was observed many times. This chain connects TRBV24-1 to TRBJ2-3; 8 nucleotides agree with TRBD1. Germline-derived CDR1 and CDR2 are KGHDR and SFDVKD. CDR3 length equals 16 residues. J lost 2 bases, V lost 5 bases, and 8 bases had no gene match. CDR3: CATSVQGDPNTDTQYF. The CDR3 DNA sequence: TGTGCCACCAGTGTACAGGGGGACCCCAACACAGATACGCAGTATTTT.

There are many counts of this clonotype. V gene TRBV19 combines with J gene TRBJ2-1, with 10 nucleotides matching TRBD2. The germline gives CDR1 LNHDA, CDR2 SQIVND (reference sequence). The CDR3 runs 18 residues. V shed 1 base, J shed 8 bases, and the junction held 14 bases outside the gene matches. The CDR3 loop reads CASSIGALAGPVVDEQFF. For the CDR3, the DNA is TGTGCCAGTAGTATAGGAGCACTAGCGGGACCAGTGGTAGATGAGCAGTTCTTC. Full variable domain (outside the CDR3, taken from reference TRBV19 and TRBJ2-1): DGGITQSPKYLFRKEGQNVTLSCEQNLNHDAMYWYRQDPGQGLRLIYYSQIVNDFQKGDIAEGYSVSREKKESFPLTVTSAQKNPTAFYLCASSIGALAGPVVDEQFFGPGTRLTVL.

This clonotype was seen ten or more times. The chain couples TRBV7-9 to TRBJ2-2; 9 bases fit TRBD1. The CDR3 totals 16 residues. The V segment lost 5 bases and the J segment 6 bases; nucleotides outside the gene matches: 10. CDR1 and CDR2 (germline): SEHNR, FQNEAQ (reference sequence). CDR3 protein: CASSPRTGEASGELFF. CDR3 nucleotides: TGTGCCAGCAGCCCAAGGACAGGGGAGGCGTCCGGGGAGCTGTTTTTT.

This clonotype was counted at least ten times. The V and J genes are TRBV7-2 and TRBJ2-5; 8 bases are shared with TRBD1. The V and J ends lost 1 base and 5 bases, in that order; junction bases with no gene match: 6. The germline CDR1 and CDR2 sequences are SGHTA and FQGNSA. This CDR3 spans 15 amino acids. CDR3 sequence: CASSLGQGFMETQYF. The CDR3 DNA reads as TGTGCCAGCAGCTTAGGACAGGGGTTTATGGAGACCCAGTACTTC.

This clonotype was counted ten times or more. This chain joins TRBV10-3 and TRBJ2-1; TRBD2 matches at 9 bases. The CDR3 consists of 12 residues. Germline V CDR1 and CDR2: ENHRY, SYGVKD. Unmatched junction bases numbered 0, after V lost 4 bases and J lost 8 bases. CDR3: CAISGTSDEQFF. The DNA of the CDR3 is TGTGCCATCAGTGGGACTAGCGATGAGCAGTTCTTC.

This clonotype was seen a few times. This chain uses TRBV9 with TRBJ2-7, with unresolved D. In germline, CDR1 is SGDLS, CDR2 YYNGEE. The V end was cut by 7 bases, the J end by 6 bases, with 17 bases between. CDR3 length: 13 amino acids. CDR3 loop: CASSSLGVSEQYF. In nucleotides, the CDR3 is TGTGCCAGCTCTTCCTTGGGCGTCAGCGAGCAGTACTTC.

At least ten counts were recorded for this clonotype. The rearrangement joins TRBV6-5 to TRBJ2-5; 12 nucleotides align to TRBD2. This CDR3 is built from 19 residues. Unmatched junction bases numbered 12, after V lost 2 bases and J lost 2 bases. CDR1 and CDR2 from the germline V gene are MNHEY and SVGAGI. The CDR3 coding sequence is TGTGCCAGCAGTTACGGACTAGCGGGAACTCTCTCTCCACAAGAGACCCAGTACTTC. Translating it yields CASSYGLAGTLSPQETQYF.

The chain has TRBV5-6 and TRBJ2-3, with D tentatively TRBD2 (6 bases). Trimming left V 4 bases short and J 4 bases short, with 16 bases between. This CDR3 region has 15 residues. Germline V gives CDR1 SGHDT, CDR2 YYEEEE. CDR3 in amino acids: CASSPGLPGADTQYF. In nucleotides, the CDR3 is TGTGCCAGCAGCCCCGGGCTGCCGGGAGCAGATACGCAGTATTTT.

This clonotype was picked up many times. The chain combines TRBV12-3 or TRBV12-4 with TRBJ1-6; possibly TRBD1 for D (6 bases). Deletions cut 2 bases from V and 1 base from J, with 6 bases between. The CDR3 is 15 residues long. CDR3 sequence (DNA): TGTGCCAGCAGTTTAAGGGGGTCCTATAATTCACCCCTCCACTTT. Amino acid sequence: CASSLRGSYNSPLHF.

This clonotype was recorded at least ten times. This chain joins TRBV4-1 and TRBJ2-5; no definite D call. With 3 bases removed from V and 5 bases from J, the gap between germline ends came to 13 bases. Germline V gene sequence: CDR1 MGHRA, CDR2 YSYEKL. The CDR3 covers 14 residues. As DNA, the CDR3 is TGCGCCAGCAGCCAGGTAAAGAGTCTGGAGACCCAGTACTTC. It translates to CASSQVKSLETQYF.

This clonotype was seen repeatedly, ten times or more. CDR3 residues: CSATTRLGYTF. The DNA of the CDR3 is TGCAGTGCCACGACCCGCCTCGGCTACACCTTC. The chain uses TRBV20-1 and TRBJ1-2; D remains ambiguous. Trimming pared 6 bases from V and 8 bases from J, leaving 13 bases between. There are 11 residues in the CDR3. CDR1 DFQATT and CDR2 SNEGSKA come from the germline V gene (reference sequence).

This clonotype occurred a few times. One end of the junction does not line up with germline, which may come from a read error. The V and J genes are TRBV7-7 and TRBJ1-1; the D is unclear. In germline, CDR1 is SSHAT, CDR2 FNYEAQ (reference sequence). The CDR3 runs to 13 residues. CDR3 sequence: CASSLVFNTEAFF. CDR3 bases: TGTGCTAGCAGCTTAGTTTTTAACACTGAAGCTTTCTTT.

This clonotype was found many times. CDR3 DNA: TGCAGTGCACCACAGGGGGCCGAAACCGGGGAGCTGTTTTTT. Amino acids: CSAPQGAETGELFF. V usage is TRBV20-1 and J usage is TRBJ2-2; TRBD1 agrees at 9 bases. Trimming at V came to 6 bases and at J to 5 bases, leaving 7 bases not matched to a gene. This CDR3 region has 14 residues. The V gene's germline CDR1 is DFQATT and CDR2 SNEGSKA (reference sequence).

This clonotype occurred many times. The rearrangement links TRBV5-1 to TRBJ1-5; D call uncertain. There are 14 residues in the CDR3. V was pared by 1 base and J by 3 bases, with 8 bases between. CDR1 is SGHRS, CDR2 YFSETQ, per germline. CDR3 protein: CASSLMEANQPQHF. DNA for the CDR3: TGCGCCAGCAGCTTGATGGAGGCCAATCAGCCCCAGCATTTT. Together with reference TRBV5-1 and TRBJ1-5, the CDR3 gives the full variable domain: KAGVTQTPRYLIKTRGQQVTLSCSPISGHRSVSWYQQTPGQGLQFLFEYFSETQRNKGNFPGRFSGRQFSNSRSEMNVSTLELGDSALYLCASSLMEANQPQHFGDGTRLSIL.

The chain employs TRBV7-9 and TRBJ2-7, with 7 bases identical to TRBD2. CDR3 length equals 14 residues. The V segment lost 5 bases and the J segment 2 bases; nucleotides outside the gene matches: 6. Germline V CDR1 and CDR2: SEHNR, FQNEAQ (reference sequence). The CDR3 region has the DNA TGTGCCAGCAGCCCCCCTAGCGGAGCCTACGAGCAGTACTTC. Amino acids: CASSPPSGAYEQYF.

This chain uses TRBV5-1 with TRBJ2-1, with 8 bases fitting TRBD1. The CDR3 is 16 amino acids. The germline CDR1 and CDR2 sequences are SGHRS and YFSETQ. The trim removed 0 bases at V and 6 bases at J, leaving 8 bases unmatched. CDR3 in amino acids: CASSLGWQGARNEQFF. The CDR3 DNA follows: TGCGCCAGCAGCTTGGGCTGGCAGGGGGCTCGCAATGAGCAGTTCTTC.

This clonotype was detected a few times. V gene TRBV5-6 combines with J gene TRBJ2-7; 7 bases fit TRBD1. Germline assignment: CDR1 SGHDT and CDR2 YYEEEE. The CDR3 is made up of 15 amino acids. V was clipped by 3 bases and J by 5 bases; unmatched bases: 11. The CDR3 nucleotides are TGTGCCAGCAGCTCCCCCGGGACAGTATTGGACGAGCAGTACTTC. This encodes CASSSPGTVLDEQYF.

This chain connects TRBV12-3 or TRBV12-4 to TRBJ2-7; possibly TRBD1 or TRBD2 for D (6 bases each). V gave up 0 bases and J gave up 7 bases, with 16 bases separating them. This CDR3 is built from 15 residues. The CDR3 DNA follows: TGTGCCAGCAGTTTAGCGGGGGGCCCCAGGGAGGAGCAGTACTTC. Translating it yields CASSLAGGPREEQYF.

This clonotype appeared many times. The rearrangement links TRBV30 to TRBJ2-4, with TRBD2 matching 8 bases. The ends lost 0 bases at V and 3 bases at J; junction bases unmatched: 7. CDR1 is GTSNPN, CDR2 SVGIG, per germline (reference sequence). The CDR3 length is 16 residues. The CDR3 bases are TGTGCCTGGAGTGTAGGAGGTAGCGGGGTCAAAAACATTCAGTACTTC. It encodes CAWSVGGSGVKNIQYF.

Of note for this clonotype: A much bigger clone sits one base away, suggesting this may be a read error. The chain is built from TRBV29-1 and TRBJ2-3; no firm D call. The CDR3 runs 14 residues. The germline V gene has CDR1 SQVTM and CDR2 ANQGSEA. The CDR3 DNA follows: TGCAGCGTTGGGTCGGATGTCCGCACAGATACGCGGTATTTT. Amino acids: CSVGSDVRTDTRYF.

This clonotype was recorded at least ten times. This rearrangement joins TRBV6-1 to TRBJ2-3; perhaps TRBD2 as D (6 bases). CDR3 size: 14 residues. In germline, CDR1 is MNHNS, CDR2 SASEGT. V lost 6 bases, J lost 1 base, and 11 bases lay in between. This CDR3 reads CASRAGGGTDTQYF. CDR3 nucleotide sequence: TGTGCCAGCAGGGCCGGCGGGGGCACAGATACGCAGTATTTT.

This clonotype was detected many times. The gene calls are TRBV4-1 and TRBJ2-1, with no clear D. Looked up from germline, CDR1 is MGHRA and CDR2 is YSYEKL. The CDR3 runs 15 residues. Between the trimmed V and J ends, which lost 0 bases and 4 bases, there was a span of 10 bases. The CDR3 sequence is CASSQDRPEYNEQFF. Written as DNA, the CDR3 is TGCGCCAGCAGCCAAGATAGGCCGGAGTACAATGAGCAGTTCTTC.

On this clonotype itself: A much larger clone is a single base away; this may be a read error. The rearrangement uses TRBV14 and TRBJ2-5; TRBD1 is a possible D gene (5 bases). The J call is in doubt because the DNA end fits TRBJ2-1 better. The germline V gene has CDR1 SGHDN and CDR2 FVKESK. The CDR3 has 16 residues. The CDR3 region is CASSRAPGHVRETQFF. The CDR3 coding sequence is TGTGCCAGCAGCCGAGCCCCCGGACATGTTAGAGAGACCCAGTTCTTC.

This clonotype occurred many times. This sequence joins TRBV2 and TRBJ2-1; 12 bases are shared with TRBD2. Looked up from germline, CDR1 is SNHLY and CDR2 is FYNNEI. CDR3 length: 19 amino acids. Unmatched junction bases numbered 13, after V lost 4 bases and J lost 3 bases. For the CDR3, the DNA is TGTGCCAGCAGTGGCTCCGGGACTAGCGGGCGTTGGTTCTACAATGAGCAGTTCTTC. Translated: CASSGSGTSGRWFYNEQFF.

This clonotype has ten or more counts. Here the CDR3 DNA reads TGCGCCAGCAGCTTGGGAGTAGAACAGAGGACAGATACGCAGTATTTT. Its translation: CASSLGVEQRTDTQYF. V is TRBV5-1 and J is TRBJ2-3; D gene uncertain. Germline V CDR1 and CDR2: SGHRS, YFSETQ. The length of the CDR3 is 16 residues. Trimming removed 0 bases from V and 3 bases from J, with 14 bases in between.